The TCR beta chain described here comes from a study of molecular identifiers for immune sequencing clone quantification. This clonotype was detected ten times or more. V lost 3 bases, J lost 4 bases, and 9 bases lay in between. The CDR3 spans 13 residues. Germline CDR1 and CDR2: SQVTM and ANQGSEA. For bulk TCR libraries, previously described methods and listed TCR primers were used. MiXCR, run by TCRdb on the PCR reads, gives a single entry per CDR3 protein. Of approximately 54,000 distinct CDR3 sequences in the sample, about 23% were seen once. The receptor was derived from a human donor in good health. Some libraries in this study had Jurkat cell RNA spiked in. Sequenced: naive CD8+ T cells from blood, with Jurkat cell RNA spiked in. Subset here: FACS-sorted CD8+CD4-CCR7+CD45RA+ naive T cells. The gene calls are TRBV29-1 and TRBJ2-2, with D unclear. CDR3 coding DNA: TGCAGCGTTGATCCAGCAAGCACCGGGGAGCTGTTTTTT. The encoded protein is CSVDPASTGELFF.